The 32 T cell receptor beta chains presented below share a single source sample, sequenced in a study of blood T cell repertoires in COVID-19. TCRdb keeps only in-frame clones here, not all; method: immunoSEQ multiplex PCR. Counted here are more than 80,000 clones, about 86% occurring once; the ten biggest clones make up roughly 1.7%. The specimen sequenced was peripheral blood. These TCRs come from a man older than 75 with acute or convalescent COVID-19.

The chain's CDR3 is CASSPQPGVYGYTF. The CDR3, as DNA: TGTGCCAGCAGCCCCCAGCCCGGGGTCTATGGCTACACCTTC. V is TRBV14 and J is TRBJ1-2, with D uncertain. CDR3 size: 14 residues. The germline V gene has CDR1 SGHDN and CDR2 FVKESK. The germline V and J ends were trimmed by 4 bases and 4 bases, with 13 bases remaining between them.

This CDR3 reads CASSYLQGNYGYTF. CDR3 nucleotide sequence: TGTGCCAGCAGTTACTTACAGGGAAACTATGGCTACACCTTC. This chain links TRBV6-5 with TRBJ1-2, with D possibly being TRBD1 (6 bases). The germline gives CDR1 MNHEY, CDR2 SVGAGI. The V gene lost 1 base and the J gene lost 2 bases, with 8 bases spanning the gap. This CDR3 region has 14 residues.

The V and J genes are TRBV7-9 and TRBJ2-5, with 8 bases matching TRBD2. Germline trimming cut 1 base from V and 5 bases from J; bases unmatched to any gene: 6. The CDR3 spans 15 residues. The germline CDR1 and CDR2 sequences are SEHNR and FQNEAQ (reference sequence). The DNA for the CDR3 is TGTGCCAGCAGCTTAGGCGGGGGGCCGTACGAGACCCAGTACTTC. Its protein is CASSLGGGPYETQYF.

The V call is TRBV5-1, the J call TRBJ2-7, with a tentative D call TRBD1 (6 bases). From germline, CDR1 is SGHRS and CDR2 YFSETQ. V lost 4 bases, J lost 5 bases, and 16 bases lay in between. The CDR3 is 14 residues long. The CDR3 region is CASSRNDRFHEQYF. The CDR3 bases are TGCGCCAGCAGCCGTAACGACAGGTTCCACGAGCAGTACTTC.

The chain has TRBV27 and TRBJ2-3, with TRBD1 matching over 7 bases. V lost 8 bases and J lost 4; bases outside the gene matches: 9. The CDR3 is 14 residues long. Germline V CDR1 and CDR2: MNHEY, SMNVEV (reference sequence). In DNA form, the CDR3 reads TGTGCCAGCCCCGACAGGGTGGTCGCAGATACGCAGTATTTT. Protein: CASPDRVVADTQYF.

CDR3 residues: CASSLGGRTHTGELFF. The CDR3 DNA sequence: TGTGCCAGCAGCTTGGGGGGGCGTACGCACACCGGGGAGCTGTTTTTT. The rearrangement uses TRBV5-6 and TRBJ2-2, with D possibly being TRBD1 (6 bases). The V end lost 0 bases, the J end lost 3 bases, and 12 bases lay between the germline ends. CDR1 and CDR2 (germline): SGHDT, YYEEEE. The CDR3 loop spans 16 amino acids.

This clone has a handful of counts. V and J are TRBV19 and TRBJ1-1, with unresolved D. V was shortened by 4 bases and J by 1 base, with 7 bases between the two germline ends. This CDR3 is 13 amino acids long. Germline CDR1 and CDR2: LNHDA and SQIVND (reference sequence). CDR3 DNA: TGTGCCAGTAGTACTACGTCGAACACTGAAGCTTTCTTT. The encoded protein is CASSTTSNTEAFF.

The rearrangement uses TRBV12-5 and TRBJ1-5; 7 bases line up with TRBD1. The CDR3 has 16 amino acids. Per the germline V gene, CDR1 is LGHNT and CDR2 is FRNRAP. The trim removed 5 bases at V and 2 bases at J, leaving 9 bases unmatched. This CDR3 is CASGPRGRWGNQPQHF. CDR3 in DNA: TGTGCTAGTGGTCCGAGGGGGCGCTGGGGCAATCAGCCCCAGCATTTT.

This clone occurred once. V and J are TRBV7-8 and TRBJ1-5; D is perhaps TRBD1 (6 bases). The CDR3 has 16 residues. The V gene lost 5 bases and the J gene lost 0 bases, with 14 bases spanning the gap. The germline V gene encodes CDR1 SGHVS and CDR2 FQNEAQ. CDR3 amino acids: CASSPGTSNSNQPQHF. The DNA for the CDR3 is TGTGCCAGCAGCCCCGGGACAAGCAATAGCAATCAGCCCCAGCATTTT.

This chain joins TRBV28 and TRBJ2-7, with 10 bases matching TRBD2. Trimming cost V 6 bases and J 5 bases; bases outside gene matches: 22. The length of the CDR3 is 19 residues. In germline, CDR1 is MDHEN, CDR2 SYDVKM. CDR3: CASSARGRTLAGVDHEQYF. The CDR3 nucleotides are TGTGCCAGCAGCGCCCGGGGACGAACGCTAGCGGGAGTTGACCACGAGCAGTACTTC.

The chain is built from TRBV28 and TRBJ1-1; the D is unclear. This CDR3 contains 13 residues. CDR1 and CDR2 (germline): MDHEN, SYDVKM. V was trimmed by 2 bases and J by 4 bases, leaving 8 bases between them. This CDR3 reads CASSLGRGTEAFF. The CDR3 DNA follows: TGTGCCAGCAGTTTAGGTCGGGGCACTGAAGCTTTCTTT.

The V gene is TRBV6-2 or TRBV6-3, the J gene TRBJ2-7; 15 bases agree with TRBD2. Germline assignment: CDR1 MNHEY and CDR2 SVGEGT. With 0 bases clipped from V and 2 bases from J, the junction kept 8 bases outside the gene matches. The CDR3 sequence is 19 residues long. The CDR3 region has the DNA TGTGCCAGCAGTTACTCGGGACTAGCGGGAGGCTTCTCTACCTACGAGCAGTACTTC. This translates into CASSYSGLAGGFSTYEQYF.

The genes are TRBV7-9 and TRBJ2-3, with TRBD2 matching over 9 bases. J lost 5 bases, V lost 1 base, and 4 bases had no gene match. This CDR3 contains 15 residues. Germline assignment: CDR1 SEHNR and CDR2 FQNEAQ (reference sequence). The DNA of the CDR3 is TGTGCCAGCAGCTTAGTAGCGGGAGAAATAGATACGCAGTATTTT. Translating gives CASSLVAGEIDTQYF.

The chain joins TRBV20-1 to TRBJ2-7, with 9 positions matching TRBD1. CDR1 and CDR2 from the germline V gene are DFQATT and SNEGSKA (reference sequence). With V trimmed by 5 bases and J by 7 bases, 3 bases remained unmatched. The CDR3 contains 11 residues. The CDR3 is CSAGQGWEQYF. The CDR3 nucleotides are TGCAGTGCTGGACAGGGGTGGGAGCAGTACTTC.

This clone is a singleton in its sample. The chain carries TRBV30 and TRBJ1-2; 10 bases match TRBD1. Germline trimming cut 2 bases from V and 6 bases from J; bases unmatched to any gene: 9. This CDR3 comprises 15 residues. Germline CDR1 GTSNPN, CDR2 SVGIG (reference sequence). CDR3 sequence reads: CAWSPRTGGGNGYTF. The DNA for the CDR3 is TGTGCCTGGAGTCCGCGGACAGGGGGAGGAAATGGCTACACCTTC.

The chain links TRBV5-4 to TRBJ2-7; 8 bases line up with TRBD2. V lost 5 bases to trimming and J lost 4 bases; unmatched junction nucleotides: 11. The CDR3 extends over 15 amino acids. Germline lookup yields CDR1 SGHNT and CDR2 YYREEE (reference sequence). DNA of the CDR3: TGTGCCAGCAGTCCCACTAGCGGACGCCATTACGAGCAGTACTTC. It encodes CASSPTSGRHYEQYF.

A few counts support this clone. The CDR3 spells CAWSMGGSGNTIYF. The CDR3 DNA reads as TGTGCCTGGAGTATGGGGGGTTCTGGAAACACCATATATTTT. The chain combines TRBV30 with TRBJ1-3, with D possibly TRBD1 on 5 matching bases. This CDR3 spans 14 amino acids. Germline V lookup: CDR1 GTSNPN, CDR2 SVGIG (reference sequence). Trimming shortened V by 2 bases and J by 1 base, and 9 bases separated the two germline ends.

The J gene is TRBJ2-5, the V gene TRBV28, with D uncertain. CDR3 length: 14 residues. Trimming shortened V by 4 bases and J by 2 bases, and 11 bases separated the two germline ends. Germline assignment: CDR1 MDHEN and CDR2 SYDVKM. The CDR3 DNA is TGTGCCAGCAGTTCCTCCGGAGCTCAAGAGACCCAGTACTTC. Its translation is CASSSSGAQETQYF.

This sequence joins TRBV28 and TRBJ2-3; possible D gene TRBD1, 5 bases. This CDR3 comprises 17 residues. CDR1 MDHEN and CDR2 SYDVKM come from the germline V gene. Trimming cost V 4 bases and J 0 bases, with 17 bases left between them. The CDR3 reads CASSYQGRRVSTDTQYF. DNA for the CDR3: TGTGCCAGCAGTTACCAGGGCAGACGGGTTAGCACAGATACGCAGTATTTT. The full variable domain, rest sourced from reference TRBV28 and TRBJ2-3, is DVKVTQSSRYLVKRTGEKVFLECVQDMDHENMFWYRQDPGLGLRLIYFSYDVKMKEKGDIPEGYSVSREKKERFSLILESASTNQTSMYLCASSYQGRRVSTDTQYFGPGTRLTVL.

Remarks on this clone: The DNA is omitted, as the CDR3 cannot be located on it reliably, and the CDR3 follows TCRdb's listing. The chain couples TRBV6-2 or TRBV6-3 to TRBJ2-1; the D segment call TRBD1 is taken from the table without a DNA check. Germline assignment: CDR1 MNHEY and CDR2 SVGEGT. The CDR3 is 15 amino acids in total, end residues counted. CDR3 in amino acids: CASSSSDRSWNEQFF.

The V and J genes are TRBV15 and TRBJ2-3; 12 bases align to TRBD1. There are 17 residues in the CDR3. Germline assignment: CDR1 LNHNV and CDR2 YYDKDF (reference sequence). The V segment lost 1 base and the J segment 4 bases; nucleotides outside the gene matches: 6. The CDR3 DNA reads TGTGCCACCAGCAGAGGCCGGGACAGGGGGCAGGCAGATACGCAGTATTTT. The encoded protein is CATSRGRDRGQADTQYF.

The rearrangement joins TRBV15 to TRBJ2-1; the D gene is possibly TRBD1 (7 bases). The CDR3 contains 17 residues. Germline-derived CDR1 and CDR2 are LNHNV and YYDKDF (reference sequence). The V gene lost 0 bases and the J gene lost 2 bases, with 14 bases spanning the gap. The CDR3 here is CATSRDQGGVAYNEQFF. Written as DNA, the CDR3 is TGTGCCACCAGCAGAGATCAGGGGGGAGTGGCCTACAATGAGCAGTTCTTC.

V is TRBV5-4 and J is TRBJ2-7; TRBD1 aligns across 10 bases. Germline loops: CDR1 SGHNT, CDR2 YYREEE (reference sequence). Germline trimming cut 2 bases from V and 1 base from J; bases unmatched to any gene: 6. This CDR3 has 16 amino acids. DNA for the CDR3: TGTGCCAGCAGCTTTCCCCCGGGACAGGGGTCCTACGAGCAGTACTTC. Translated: CASSFPPGQGSYEQYF.

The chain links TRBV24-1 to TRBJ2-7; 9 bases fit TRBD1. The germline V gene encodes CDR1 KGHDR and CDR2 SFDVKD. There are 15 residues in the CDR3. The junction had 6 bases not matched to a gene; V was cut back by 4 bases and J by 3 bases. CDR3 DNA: TGTGCCACCAGTGACCCCGGGACAGGGATCTACGAGCAGTACTTC. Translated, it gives CATSDPGTGIYEQYF.

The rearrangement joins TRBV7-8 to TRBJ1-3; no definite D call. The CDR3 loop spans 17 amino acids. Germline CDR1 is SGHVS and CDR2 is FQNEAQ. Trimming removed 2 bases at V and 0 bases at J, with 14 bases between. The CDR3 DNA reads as TGTGCCAGCAGCTTATTGGCAGGCCAGAGCTCTGGAAACACCATATATTTT. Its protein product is CASSLLAGQSSGNTIYF.

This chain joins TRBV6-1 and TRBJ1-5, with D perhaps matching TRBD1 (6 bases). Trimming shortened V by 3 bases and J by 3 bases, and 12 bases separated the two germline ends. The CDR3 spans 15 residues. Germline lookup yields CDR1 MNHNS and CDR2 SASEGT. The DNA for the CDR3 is TGTGCCAGCAGTGAGGACAGCTGCTACAATCAGCCCCAGCATTTT. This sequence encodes CASSEDSCYNQPQHF.

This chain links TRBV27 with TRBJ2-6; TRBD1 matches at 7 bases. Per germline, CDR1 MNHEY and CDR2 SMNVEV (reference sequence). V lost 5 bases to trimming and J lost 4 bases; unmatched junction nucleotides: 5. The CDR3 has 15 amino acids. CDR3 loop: CASSGQVRGANVLTF. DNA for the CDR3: TGTGCCAGCAGTGGACAGGTCAGGGGGGCCAACGTCCTGACTTTC.

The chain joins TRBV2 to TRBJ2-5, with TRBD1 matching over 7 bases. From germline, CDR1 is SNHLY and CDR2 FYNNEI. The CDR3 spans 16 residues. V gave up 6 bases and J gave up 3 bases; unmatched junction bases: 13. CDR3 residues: CASRRSPGQKEETQYF. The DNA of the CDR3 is TGTGCCAGCAGACGCTCTCCGGGACAGAAAGAAGAGACCCAGTACTTC.

This chain's CDR3 is CASSLGGRRHEQYF. CDR3 sequence (DNA): TGTGCCAGCAGCTTAGGAGGGAGACGGCACGAGCAGTACTTC. The genes are TRBV7-9 and TRBJ2-7; tentative D call: TRBD2 (5 bases). The ends were cut back, 1 base at V and 5 bases at J, with 12 bases in the middle. Germline CDR1 is SEHNR and CDR2 is FQNEAQ (reference sequence). The CDR3 length is 14 residues.

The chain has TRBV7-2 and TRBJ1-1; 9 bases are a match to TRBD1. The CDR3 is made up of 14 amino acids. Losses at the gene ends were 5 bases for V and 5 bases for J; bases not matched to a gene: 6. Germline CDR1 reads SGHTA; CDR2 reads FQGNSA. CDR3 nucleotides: TGTGCCAGCAGCCGCGGACAGGGGCCAACTGAAGCTTTCTTT. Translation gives CASSRGQGPTEAFF.

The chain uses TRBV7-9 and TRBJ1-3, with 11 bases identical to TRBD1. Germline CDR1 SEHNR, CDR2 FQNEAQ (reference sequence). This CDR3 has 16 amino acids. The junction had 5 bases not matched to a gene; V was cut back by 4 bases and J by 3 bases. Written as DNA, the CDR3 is TGTGCCAGCAGCTCGGAGGGACAGGGGGGTGGAAACACCATATATTTT. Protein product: CASSSEGQGGGNTIYF.

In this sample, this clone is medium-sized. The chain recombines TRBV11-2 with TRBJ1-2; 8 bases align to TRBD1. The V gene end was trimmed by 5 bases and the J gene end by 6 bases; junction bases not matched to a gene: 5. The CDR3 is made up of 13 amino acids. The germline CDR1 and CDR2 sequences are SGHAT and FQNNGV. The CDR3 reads CASSLGTGHGYTF. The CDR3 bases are TGTGCCAGCAGCCTCGGGACAGGCCATGGCTACACCTTC.